Listed below are T cell receptor beta chains from one sample, sequenced in a study of early T cells in non-severe SARS-CoV-2 infection. TCRdb reanalysed the 5' RACE reads using MiXCR and keeps one entry per CDR3 protein. This table has around 30,000 distinct CDR3 sequences, roughly 5.1% appearing once. Input material: whole blood. The source of these receptors is an adult who was a healthcare worker with PCR-confirmed SARS-CoV-2 infection or an uninfected control (not recorded which). The CDR3 runs from the conserved cysteine through the conserved F or W. D genes are given only for firm matches. Size values are once, few and many counts, or a class for expanded clones, and some rows have none.

d_gene,v_gene,j_gene,abundance,CDR3nt,CDR3aa
TRBD1,TRBV28,TRBJ2-7,.,TGTGCCAGCACCCGAGGACAGGGGCCATACTACGAGCAGTACTTT,CASTRGQGPYYEQYF
.,TRBV20-1,TRBJ2-1,few,TGCAGTGCTAGAGATCTAGAGCGGGTAGGGGGCAATGAGCAGTTCTTC,CSARDLERVGGNEQFF
TRBD2,TRBV7-2,TRBJ2-3,many,TGTGCCAGCAGCTTAATTTCTAGCGGACCAGATACGCAGTATTTT,CASSLISSGPDTQYF
TRBD2,TRBV7-2,TRBJ2-5,many,TGTGCCAGCAGCTTCATCGCCGGGACTAGTAAAGAGACCCAGTACTTC,CASSFIAGTSKETQYF
TRBD2,TRBV25-1,TRBJ2-1,many,TGTGCCAGCAGTGGTTGGACTAGCGGTTACAATGAGCAGTTCTTC,CASSGWTSGYNEQFF
.,TRBV10-3,TRBJ1-5,few,TGTGCCATCAGTGAAGACCCCCGGGCGGGTCAGCCCCAGCATTTT,CAISEDPRAGQPQHF
.,TRBV27,TRBJ2-2,few,TGTGCCAGCAACAGTAGCCCTTCGTTGACCGGGGAGCTGTTTTTT,CASNSSPSLTGELFF
TRBD1,TRBV7-2,TRBJ2-6,.,TGTGCCAGCAGCAAGGGACAGATGACTTCTAACTCTGGGGCCAACGTCCTGACTTTC,CASSKGQMTSNSGANVLTF
.,TRBV5-1,TRBJ2-2,many,TGCGCCAGCAGCTTGCCGAAAACCGGGGAGCTGTTTTTT,CASSLPKTGELFF
.,TRBV7-2,TRBJ2-7,many,TGTGCCAGCAGCTTAGCCTCCCCTCTCGAGCAGTACTTC,CASSLASPLEQYF
.,TRBV29-1,TRBJ2-1,many,TGCAGCGTTAAAAGCGGAACCTCCTACAATGAGCAGTTCTTC,CSVKSGTSYNEQFF
.,TRBV5-1,TRBJ2-7,.,TGCGCCAGCAGCTTGCAGACAGCATCCTACGAGCAGTACTTC,CASSLQTASYEQYF
.,TRBV20-1,TRBJ1-1,many,TGCAGTGCTCCAGGGACGTTGAGGAGCAGCACTGAAGCTTTCTTT,CSAPGTLRSSTEAFF
.,TRBV10-3,TRBJ2-7,many,TGTGCCATCAGTGAGTCAATTCGGGGCAGTGGGTCCTACGAGCAGTACTTC,CAISESIRGSGSYEQYF
.,TRBV20-1,TRBJ2-3,many,TGCAGTGCAAGCTCAGATACGCAGTATTTT,CSASSDTQYF
TRBD2,TRBV19,TRBJ2-3,many,TGTGCCAGTGGACTAGCGCTGGGGACAGATACGCAGTATTTT,CASGLALGTDTQYF
TRBD1,TRBV19,TRBJ2-7,.,TGTGCCAGTAGTATCACAGGGGACGAGCAGTACTTC,CASSITGDEQYF
.,TRBV7-6,TRBJ2-3,.,TGTGCCAGCAGCTTAGTGGGTACGCAGTATTTT,CASSLVGTQYF
.,TRBV24-1,TRBJ2-1,many,TGTGCCACCAGTGATTCTGTAGGCAGGGGATACGGCAATGAGCAGTTCTTC,CATSDSVGRGYGNEQFF
.,TRBV29-1,TRBJ2-3,few,TGCAGCGTTGTGGGCAGGGGATCGACAGATACGCAGTATTTT,CSVVGRGSTDTQYF
TRBD1,TRBV29-1,TRBJ1-1,.,TGCAGCGTTGGGGACAGGGTTGATGCTTTCTTT,CSVGDRVDAFF
TRBD2,TRBV7-9,TRBJ2-3,many,TGTGCCAGCAGCTTAGGGTCTGCGAGCGGGAGTGGGACAGATACGCAGTATTTT,CASSLGSASGSGTDTQYF
.,TRBV25-1,TRBJ1-6,.,TGTGCCAGCAGTGAAATCCGCGATTCACCCCTCCACTTT,CASSEIRDSPLHF
TRBD2,TRBV7-9,TRBJ2-5,many,TGTGCCAGCTCACTAGCGGGGACAAAAGAGACCCAGTACTTC,CASSLAGTKETQYF
.,TRBV12-5,TRBJ2-7,many,TGTGCTAGTGGTTCCCCTCCGGGACTCAACTCCTACGAGCAGTACTTC,CASGSPPGLNSYEQYF
TRBD2,TRBV2,TRBJ2-1,.,TGTGCCAGCAGAACCGGGGGTGGGACTAGCGTGGAGTTCTTC,CASRTGGGTSVEFF
.,TRBV4-2,TRBJ2-2,many,TGTGCCAGCAGCCATGGAGATGACGGCGGGGAGCTGTTTTTT,CASSHGDDGGELFF
.,TRBV7-9,TRBJ1-1,many,TGTGCCAGCAGCTTAGGAATGACGAACACTGAAGCTTTCTTT,CASSLGMTNTEAFF
.,TRBV7-2,TRBJ2-5,.,TGTGCCAGCAGCTTAGCGCGCGGGATTGCAGAGACCCAGTACTTC,CASSLARGIAETQYF
.,TRBV6-5,TRBJ1-2,many,TGTGCCAGCAGTCGCGCCGCAGACAATGGCTACACCTTC,CASSRAADNGYTF
.,TRBV6-2/TRBV6-3,TRBJ2-5,many,TGTGCCAGCAGCCCAGGGTACCAAGAGACCCAGTACTTC,CASSPGYQETQYF
.,TRBV20-1,TRBJ2-5,.,TGCAGTGCTCGGGCCTCCACGGGGCGAGAGACCCAGTACTTC,CSARASTGRETQYF
TRBD1,TRBV24-1,TRBJ2-1,.,TGTGCCACCAGTGGGACCGGGACAGGGGCCTCCTACAATGAGCAGTTCTTC,CATSGTGTGASYNEQFF
.,TRBV27,TRBJ2-7,many,TGTGCCAGCAGTCCACGAGACAGGGAGGGCCACGAGCAGTACTTC,CASSPRDREGHEQYF
TRBD2,TRBV11-3,TRBJ2-5,.,TGTGCCAGCAGCACCGGGACTAGCGCACAAGAGACCCAGTACTTC,CASSTGTSAQETQYF
TRBD2,TRBV6-6,TRBJ2-5,few,TGTGCCAGCAGTTACACTACTAGCGGGAGGGCCCTCAGGGAGACCCAGTACTTC,CASSYTTSGRALRETQYF
.,TRBV12-3/TRBV12-4,TRBJ1-6,many,TGTGCCAGCAGTCCAGACAGCTCGAATTCACCCCTCCACTTT,CASSPDSSNSPLHF
TRBD1,TRBV5-5,TRBJ2-7,many,TGTGCCAGCAGCAGGGGATGGACCCCCCCGGGACAGGTCTCGTACGAGCAGTACTTC,CASSRGWTPPGQVSYEQYF
TRBD2,TRBV11-2,TRBJ2-7,many,TGTGCCAGCAGCTTAGTGGCTCCTAGCGGGGGTTTCTGGAGTCTCGAGCAGTACTTC,CASSLVAPSGGFWSLEQYF
.,TRBV5-6,TRBJ1-1,few,TGTGCCAGCAGCCGCTGGACAGTGAACACTGAAGCTTTCTTT,CASSRWTVNTEAFF
.,TRBV18,TRBJ1-1,many,TGTGCCAGCTCACCAGGAAGGGACCCGAACACTGAAGCTTTCTTT,CASSPGRDPNTEAFF
.,TRBV20-1,TRBJ2-3,few,TGCAGTGCTAGCAGGGATACTAGGGATACGCAGTATTTT,CSASRDTRDTQYF